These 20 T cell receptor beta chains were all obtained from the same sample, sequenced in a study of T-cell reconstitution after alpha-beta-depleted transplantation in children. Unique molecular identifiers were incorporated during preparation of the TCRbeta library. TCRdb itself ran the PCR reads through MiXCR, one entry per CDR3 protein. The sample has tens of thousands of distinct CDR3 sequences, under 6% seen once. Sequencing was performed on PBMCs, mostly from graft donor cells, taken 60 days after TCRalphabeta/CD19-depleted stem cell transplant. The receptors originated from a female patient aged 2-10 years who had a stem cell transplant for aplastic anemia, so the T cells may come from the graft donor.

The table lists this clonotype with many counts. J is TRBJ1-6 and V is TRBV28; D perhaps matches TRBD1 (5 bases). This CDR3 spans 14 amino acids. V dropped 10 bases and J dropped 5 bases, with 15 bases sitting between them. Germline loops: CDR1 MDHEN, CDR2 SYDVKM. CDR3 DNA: TGTGCCATCCAGGGCCCAGGCAATAATTCACCCCTCCACTTT. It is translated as CAIQGPGNNSPLHF.

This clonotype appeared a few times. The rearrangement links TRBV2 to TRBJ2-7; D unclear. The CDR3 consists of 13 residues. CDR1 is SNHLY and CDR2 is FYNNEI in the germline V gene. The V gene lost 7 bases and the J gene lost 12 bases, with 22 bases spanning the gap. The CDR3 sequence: CASTQDLGKLGYF. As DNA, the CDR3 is TGTGCCAGCACCCAGGACCTAGGAAAACTGGGGTACTTC.

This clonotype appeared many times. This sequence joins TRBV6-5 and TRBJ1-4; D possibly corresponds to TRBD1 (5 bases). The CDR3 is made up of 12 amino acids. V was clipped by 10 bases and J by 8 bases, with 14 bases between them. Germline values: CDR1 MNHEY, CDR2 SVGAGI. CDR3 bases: TGTGCCACGAGGGGCTCGGAGGAAAAACTGTTTTTT. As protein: CATRGSEEKLFF.

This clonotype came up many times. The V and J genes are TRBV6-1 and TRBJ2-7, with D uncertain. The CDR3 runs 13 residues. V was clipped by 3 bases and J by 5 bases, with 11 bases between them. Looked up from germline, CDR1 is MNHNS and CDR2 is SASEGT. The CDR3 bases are TGTGCCAGCAGTGATTCGTCGGATCACGAGCAGTACTTC. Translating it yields CASSDSSDHEQYF.

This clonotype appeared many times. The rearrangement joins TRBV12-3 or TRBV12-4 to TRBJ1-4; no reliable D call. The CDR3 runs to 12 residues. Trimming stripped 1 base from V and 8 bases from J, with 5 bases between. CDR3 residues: CASSLVGEKLFF. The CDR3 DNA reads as TGTGCCAGCAGTTTAGTCGGGGAAAAACTGTTTTTT.

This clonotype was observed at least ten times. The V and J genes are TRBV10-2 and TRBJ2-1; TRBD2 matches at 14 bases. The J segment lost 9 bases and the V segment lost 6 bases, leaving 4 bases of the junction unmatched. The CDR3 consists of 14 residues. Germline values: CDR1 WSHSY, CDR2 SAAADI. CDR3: CASRGTSGSSEQFF. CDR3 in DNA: TGCGCCAGCAGAGGGACTAGCGGGAGCAGTGAGCAGTTCTTC.

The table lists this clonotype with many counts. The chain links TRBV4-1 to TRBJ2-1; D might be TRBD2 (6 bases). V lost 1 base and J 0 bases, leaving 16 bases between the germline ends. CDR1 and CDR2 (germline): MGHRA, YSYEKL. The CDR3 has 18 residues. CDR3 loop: CASSQGLSGLSSYNEQFF. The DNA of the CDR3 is TGCGCCAGCAGCCAAGGCCTTTCGGGACTTAGCTCCTACAATGAGCAGTTCTTC.

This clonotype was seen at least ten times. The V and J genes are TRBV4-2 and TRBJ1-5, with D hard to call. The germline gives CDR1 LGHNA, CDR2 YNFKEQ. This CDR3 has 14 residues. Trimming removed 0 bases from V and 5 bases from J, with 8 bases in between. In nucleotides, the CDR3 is TGTGCCAGCAGCCAAGATTACGGTTATCAGCCCCAGCATTTT. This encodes CASSQDYGYQPQHF.

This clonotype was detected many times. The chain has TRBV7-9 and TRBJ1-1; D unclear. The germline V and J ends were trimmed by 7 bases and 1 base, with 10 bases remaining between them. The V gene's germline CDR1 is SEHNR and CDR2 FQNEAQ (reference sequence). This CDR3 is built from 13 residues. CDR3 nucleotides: TGTGCCAGCATACTTGCCTCGAACACTGAAGCTTTCTTT. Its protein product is CASILASNTEAFF.

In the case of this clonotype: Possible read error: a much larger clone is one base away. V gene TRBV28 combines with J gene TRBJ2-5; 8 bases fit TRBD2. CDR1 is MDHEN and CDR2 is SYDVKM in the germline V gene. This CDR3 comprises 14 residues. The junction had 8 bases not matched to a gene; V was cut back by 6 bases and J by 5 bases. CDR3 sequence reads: CASRLSGSWETQYF. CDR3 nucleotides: TGTGCCAGCAGGTTGAGCGGGAGTTGGGAGACCCAGTACTTC.

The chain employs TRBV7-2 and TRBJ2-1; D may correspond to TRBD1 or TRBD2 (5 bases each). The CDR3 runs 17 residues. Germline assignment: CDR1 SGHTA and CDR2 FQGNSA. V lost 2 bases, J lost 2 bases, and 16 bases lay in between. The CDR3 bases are TGTGCCAGCAGCTTACTCCCTATGCAGGGACCCTACAATGAGCAGTTCTTC. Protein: CASSLLPMQGPYNEQFF.

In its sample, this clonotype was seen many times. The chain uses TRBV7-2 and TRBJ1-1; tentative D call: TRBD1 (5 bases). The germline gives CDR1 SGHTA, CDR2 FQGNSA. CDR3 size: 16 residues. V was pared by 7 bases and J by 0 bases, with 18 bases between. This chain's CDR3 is CASTEASGLMNTEAFF. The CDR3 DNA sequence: TGTGCCAGCACCGAAGCCTCGGGGCTTATGAACACTGAAGCTTTCTTT.

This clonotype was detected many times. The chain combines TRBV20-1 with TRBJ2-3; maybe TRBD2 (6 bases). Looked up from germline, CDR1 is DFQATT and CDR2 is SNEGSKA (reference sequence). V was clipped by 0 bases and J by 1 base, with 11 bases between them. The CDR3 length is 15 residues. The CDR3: CSARDFQRGTDTQYF. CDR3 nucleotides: TGCAGTGCTAGAGATTTCCAGCGGGGCACAGATACGCAGTATTTT.

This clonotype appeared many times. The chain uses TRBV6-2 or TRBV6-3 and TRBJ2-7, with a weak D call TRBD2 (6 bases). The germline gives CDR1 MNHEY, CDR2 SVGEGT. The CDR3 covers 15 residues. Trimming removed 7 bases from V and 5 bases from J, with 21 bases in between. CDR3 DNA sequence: TGTGCCAGCAAATACCGGCGATCTAGCGTCGACGAGCAGTACGTC. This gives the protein CASKYRRSSVDEQYV.

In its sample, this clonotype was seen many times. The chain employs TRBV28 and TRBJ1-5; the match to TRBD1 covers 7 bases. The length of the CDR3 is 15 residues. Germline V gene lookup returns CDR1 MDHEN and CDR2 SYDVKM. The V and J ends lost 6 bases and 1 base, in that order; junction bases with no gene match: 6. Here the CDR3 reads CASSLRGGSNQPQHF. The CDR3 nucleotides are TGTGCCAGCAGCCTCAGGGGGGGGAGCAATCAGCCCCAGCATTTT.

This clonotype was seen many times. CDR3 in DNA: TGTGCCAGCAGTTTTGCAGGGGGCCTTGGCTACACCTTC. Its translation is CASSFAGGLGYTF. The chain carries TRBV12-3 or TRBV12-4 and TRBJ1-2; TRBD1 agrees at 8 bases. The CDR3 runs 13 residues. V lost 3 bases to trimming and J lost 7 bases; unmatched junction nucleotides: 4.

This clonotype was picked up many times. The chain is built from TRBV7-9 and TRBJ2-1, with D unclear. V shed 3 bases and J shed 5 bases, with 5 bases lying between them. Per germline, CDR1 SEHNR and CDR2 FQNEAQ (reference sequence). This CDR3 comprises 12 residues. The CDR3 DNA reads TGTGCCAGCAGCTTCCTGCACAATGAGCAGTTCTTC. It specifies CASSFLHNEQFF.

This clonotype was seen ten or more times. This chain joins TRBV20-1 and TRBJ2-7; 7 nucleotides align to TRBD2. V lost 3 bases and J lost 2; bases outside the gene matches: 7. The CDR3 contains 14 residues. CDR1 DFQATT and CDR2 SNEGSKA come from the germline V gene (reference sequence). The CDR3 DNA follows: TGCAGTGCTAGGGAGCGGGGCACCCCCTACGAGCAGTACTTC. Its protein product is CSARERGTPYEQYF.

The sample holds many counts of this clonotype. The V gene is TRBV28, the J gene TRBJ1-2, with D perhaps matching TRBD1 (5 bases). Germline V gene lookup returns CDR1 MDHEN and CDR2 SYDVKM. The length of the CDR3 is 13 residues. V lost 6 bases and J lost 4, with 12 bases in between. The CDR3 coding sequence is TGTGCCAGCAGGATGGGAAGGGGCTATGGCTACACCTTC. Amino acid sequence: CASRMGRGYGYTF.

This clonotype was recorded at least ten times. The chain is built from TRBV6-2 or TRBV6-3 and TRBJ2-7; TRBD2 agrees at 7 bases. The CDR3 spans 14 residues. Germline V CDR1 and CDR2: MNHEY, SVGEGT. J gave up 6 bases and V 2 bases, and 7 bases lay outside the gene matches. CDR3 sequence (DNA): TGTGCCAGCAGTTACGGGCTAGCGGTCCGCGAGCAGTACGTC. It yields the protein CASSYGLAVREQYV.